The T cell receptor (beta chain) under discussion was sequenced for a study of T cells in Graves' hyperthyroidism and ophthalmopathy. Uncontrolled infection, other autoimmune disease, pregnancy or lactation led to exclusion. The sample, blood from the first hyperthyroidism diagnosis, precedes any ophthalmopathy symptoms. Authors of the study amplified TCR beta CDR3 regions from RNA transcripts. During a first-round RT-PCR of the TCR CDR3, the HTBI primer set was used. MiXCR was run by TCRdb on the multiplex PCR reads, yielding one entry per CDR3 protein. The sample shows around 380,000 distinct CDR3 sequences, roughly 14% of them seen only once. This CDR3 contains 14 residues. From germline, CDR1 is SGHRS and CDR2 YFSETQ. V gave up 4 bases and J gave up 2 bases; unmatched junction bases: 2. This clonotype was recorded a few times.

The rearrangement uses TRBV5-1 and TRBJ2-7; TRBD2 matches 11 bases. The sequenced sample was blood. The source of this sequence is a young man with Graves' hyperthyroidism that later progressed to Graves' ophthalmopathy. The CDR3: CASSQGLAAYEQYF. The CDR3 DNA reads as TGCGCCAGCAGCCAGGGACTAGCGGCCTACGAGCAGTACTTC.